These T cell receptor beta chains were read from a single sample in a study of blood T cell repertoires in COVID-19. The data were produced by immunoSEQ multiplex PCR, yet TCRdb's version contains in-frame clones alone and is incomplete. This sample carries around 110,000 clones, over 75% of them seen once, and the ten largest clones take under 2%. Source material: peripheral blood. The receptors come from a human donor with active COVID-19. The donor label of this sample is uncertain. Both conserved end residues are trimmed from each CDR3. Each record gives: CDR3 protein, J gene, V gene.

ASSIGRVGSSGNTIY,TRBJ1-3,TRBV19
ASSQVSEVTSGGDTGELF,TRBJ2-2,TRBV4-3
ASSLRQETQY,TRBJ2-5,TRBV7-2
AWTDRSNQPQH,TRBJ1-5,TRBV30
ASSLAGLAGGEEQY,TRBJ2-7,TRBV7-2
ASSYSQGIETQY,TRBJ2-5,TRBV6-5
ASLTDRSSYNEQF,TRBJ2-1,TRBV5-8
ASSLGTGSWTEAF,TRBJ1-1,TRBV7-9
ASSAETRSPLH,TRBJ1-6,TRBV2
ASSSGTSGGDGETQY,TRBJ2-5,TRBV5-4
SVGHNTEAF,TRBJ1-1,TRBV29-1
ASSTGFGYT,TRBJ1-2,TRBV12-3/TRBV12-4
ASSEARTGGYEQY,TRBJ2-7,TRBV6-1
ASSLGSGVGYEQY,TRBJ2-7,TRBV5-8
ASSLTGTGSGGYT,TRBJ1-2,TRBV7-2
ATSRGLAGGQETQY,TRBJ2-5,TRBV15
ASSTLRADPLGKLF,TRBJ1-4,TRBV19
ASRTVAKARGPQPQH,TRBJ1-5,TRBV25-1
ASSLAWGRTGQETQY,TRBJ2-5,TRBV7-2
ASSLATVNTEAF,TRBJ1-1,TRBV5-5
ASTNGLGNTIY,TRBJ1-3,TRBV2
ASSYPRVGQPQH,TRBJ1-5,TRBV6-2/TRBV6-3
ASRKDRTRAF,TRBJ1-1,TRBV19
ASSKPRGDLSDEQF,TRBJ2-1,TRBV21-1
ASSRQGAVTEAF,TRBJ1-1,TRBV6-2/TRBV6-3
ATRTGERSGNTIY,TRBJ1-3,TRBV10-3
ASSLPGLGSTYNEQF,TRBJ2-1,TRBV11-2
ASSVGLAGYEQY,TRBJ2-7,TRBV9
ASSVAGMGREDTQY,TRBJ2-3,TRBV9
ASSLEGGDSNQPQH,TRBJ1-5,TRBV5-1
ASSPTGLAGGRVTQY,TRBJ2-5,TRBV7-2
ASSLLQGSTDTQY,TRBJ2-3,TRBV5-4